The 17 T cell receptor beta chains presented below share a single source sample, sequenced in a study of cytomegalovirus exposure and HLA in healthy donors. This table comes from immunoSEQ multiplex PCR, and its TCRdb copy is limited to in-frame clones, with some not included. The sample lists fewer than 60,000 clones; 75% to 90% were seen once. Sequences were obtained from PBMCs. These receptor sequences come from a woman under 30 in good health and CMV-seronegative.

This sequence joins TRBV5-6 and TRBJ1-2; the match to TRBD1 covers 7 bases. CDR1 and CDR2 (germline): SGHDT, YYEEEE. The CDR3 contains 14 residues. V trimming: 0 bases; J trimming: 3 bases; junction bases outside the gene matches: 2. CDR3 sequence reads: CASSLGQGDYGYTF. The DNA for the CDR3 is TGTGCCAGCAGCTTGGGGCAGGGGGACTATGGCTACACCTTC. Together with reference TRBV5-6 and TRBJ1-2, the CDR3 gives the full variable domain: DAGVTQSPTHLIKTRGQQVTLRCSPKSGHDTVSWYQQALGQGPQFIFQYYEEEERQRGNFPDRFSGHQFPNYSSELNVNALLLGDSALYLCASSLGQGDYGYTFGSGTRLTVV.

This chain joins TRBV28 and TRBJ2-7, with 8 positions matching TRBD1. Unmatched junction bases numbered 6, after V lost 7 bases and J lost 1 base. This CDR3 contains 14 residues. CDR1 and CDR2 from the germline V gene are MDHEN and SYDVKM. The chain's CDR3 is CASTPGQGSYEQYF. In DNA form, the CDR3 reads TGTGCCAGCACCCCCGGACAGGGATCCTACGAGCAGTACTTC.

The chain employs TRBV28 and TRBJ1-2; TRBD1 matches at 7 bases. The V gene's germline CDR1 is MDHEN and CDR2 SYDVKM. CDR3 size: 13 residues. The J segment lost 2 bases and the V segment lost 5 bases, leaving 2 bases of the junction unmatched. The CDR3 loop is CASSPTGNYGYTF. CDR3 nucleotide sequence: TGTGCCAGCAGTCCGACAGGGAACTATGGCTACACCTTC.

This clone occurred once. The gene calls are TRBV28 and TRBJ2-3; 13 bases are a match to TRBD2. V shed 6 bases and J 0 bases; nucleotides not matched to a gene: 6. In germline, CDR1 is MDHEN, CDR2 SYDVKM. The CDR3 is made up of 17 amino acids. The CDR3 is CASSEGGLAGSTDTQYF. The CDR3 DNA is TGTGCCAGCAGCGAAGGGGGACTAGCGGGGAGCACAGATACGCAGTATTTT.

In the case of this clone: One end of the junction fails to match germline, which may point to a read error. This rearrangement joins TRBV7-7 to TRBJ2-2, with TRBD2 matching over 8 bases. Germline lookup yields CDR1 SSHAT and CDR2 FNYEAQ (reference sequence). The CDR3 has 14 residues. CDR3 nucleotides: TGTGCTAGCAGCACCGGACGGGGGGGCGGGGAGCTGTTTTTT. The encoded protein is CASSTGRGGGELFF. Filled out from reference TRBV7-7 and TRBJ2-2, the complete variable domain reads GAGVSQSPRYKVTKRGQDVTLRCDPISSHATLYWYQQALGQGPEFLTYFNYEAQPDKSGLPSDRFSAERPEGSISTLTIQRTEQRDSAMYRCASSTGRGGGELFFGEGSRLTVL.

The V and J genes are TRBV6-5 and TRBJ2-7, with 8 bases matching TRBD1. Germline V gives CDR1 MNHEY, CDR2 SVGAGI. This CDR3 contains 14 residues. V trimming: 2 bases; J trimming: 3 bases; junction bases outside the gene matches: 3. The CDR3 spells CASSYEQGGYEQYF. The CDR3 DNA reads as TGTGCCAGCAGTTACGAACAGGGGGGCTACGAGCAGTACTTC.

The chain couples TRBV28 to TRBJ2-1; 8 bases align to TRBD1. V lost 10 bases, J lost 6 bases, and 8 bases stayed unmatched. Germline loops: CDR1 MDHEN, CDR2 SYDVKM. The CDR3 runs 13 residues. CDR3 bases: TGTGCCATCTCTGAAACAGGGGGCAATGAGCAGTTCTTC. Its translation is CAISETGGNEQFF. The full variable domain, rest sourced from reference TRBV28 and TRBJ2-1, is DVKVTQSSRYLVKRTGEKVFLECVQDMDHENMFWYRQDPGLGLRLIYFSYDVKMKEKGDIPEGYSVSREKKERFSLILESASTNQTSMYLCAISETGGNEQFFGPGTRLTVL.

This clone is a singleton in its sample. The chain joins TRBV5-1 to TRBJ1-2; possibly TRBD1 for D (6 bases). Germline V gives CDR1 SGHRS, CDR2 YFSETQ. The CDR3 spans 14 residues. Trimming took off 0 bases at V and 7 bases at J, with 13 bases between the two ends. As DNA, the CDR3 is TGCGCCAGCAGCTTGGAGCGGCCAGGGGCTGGCTACACCTTC. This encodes CASSLERPGAGYTF.

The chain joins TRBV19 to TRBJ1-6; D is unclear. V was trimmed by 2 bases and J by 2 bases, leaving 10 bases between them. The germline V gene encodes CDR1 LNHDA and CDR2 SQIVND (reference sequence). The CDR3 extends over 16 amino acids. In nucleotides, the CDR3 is TGTGCCAGTAGTATATCTCTCGTCCCCTATAATTCACCCCTCCACTTT. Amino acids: CASSISLVPYNSPLHF.

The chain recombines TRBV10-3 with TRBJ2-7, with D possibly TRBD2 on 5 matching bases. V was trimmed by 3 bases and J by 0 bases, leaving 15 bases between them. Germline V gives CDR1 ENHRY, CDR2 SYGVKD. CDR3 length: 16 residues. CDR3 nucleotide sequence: TGTGCCATCAGTGAACGTTGGCCCCGGGACTCCTACGAGCAGTACTTC. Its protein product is CAISERWPRDSYEQYF.

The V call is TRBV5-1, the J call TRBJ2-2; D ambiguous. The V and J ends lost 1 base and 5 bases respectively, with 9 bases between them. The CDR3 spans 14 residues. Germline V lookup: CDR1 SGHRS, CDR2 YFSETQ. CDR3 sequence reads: CASSLTRQTGELFF. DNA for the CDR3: TGCGCCAGCAGCTTGACCAGGCAGACCGGGGAGCTGTTTTTT.

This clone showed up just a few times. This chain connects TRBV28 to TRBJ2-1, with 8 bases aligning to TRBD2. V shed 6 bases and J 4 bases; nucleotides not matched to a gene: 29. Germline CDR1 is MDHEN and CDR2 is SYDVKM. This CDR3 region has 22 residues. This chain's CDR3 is CASRPAFRTSLRVTSFYNEQFF. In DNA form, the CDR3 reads TGTGCCAGCAGGCCCGCTTTCCGGACTAGCTTAAGGGTCACTTCCTTTTACAATGAGCAGTTCTTC.

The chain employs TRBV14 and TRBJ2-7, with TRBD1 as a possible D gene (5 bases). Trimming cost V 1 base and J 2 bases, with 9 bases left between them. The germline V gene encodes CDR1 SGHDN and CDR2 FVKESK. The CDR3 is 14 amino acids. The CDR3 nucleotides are TGTGCCAGCAGCCAAGTAAGACAGCCCTACGAGCAGTACTTC. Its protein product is CASSQVRQPYEQYF.

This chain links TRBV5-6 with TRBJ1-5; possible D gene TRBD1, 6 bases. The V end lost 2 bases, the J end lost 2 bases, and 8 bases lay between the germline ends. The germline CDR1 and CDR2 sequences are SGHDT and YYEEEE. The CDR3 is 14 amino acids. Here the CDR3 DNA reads TGTGCCAGCAGCTTAGGGGGGGGCAATCAGCCCCAGCATTTT. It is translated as CASSLGGGNQPQHF.

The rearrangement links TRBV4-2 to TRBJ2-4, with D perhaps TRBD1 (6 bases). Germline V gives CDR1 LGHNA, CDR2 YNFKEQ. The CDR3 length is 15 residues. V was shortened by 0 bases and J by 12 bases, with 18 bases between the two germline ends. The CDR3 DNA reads TGTGCCAGCAGCCAAGATCTGACAGGTGGGGGTGATCAGTACTTC. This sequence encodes CASSQDLTGGGDQYF.

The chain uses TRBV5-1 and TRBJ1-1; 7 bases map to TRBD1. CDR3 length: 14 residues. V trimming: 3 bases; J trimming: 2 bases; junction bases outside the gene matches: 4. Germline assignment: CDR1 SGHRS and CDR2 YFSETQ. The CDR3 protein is CASSSGTANTEAFF. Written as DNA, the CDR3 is TGCGCCAGCAGCTCCGGGACAGCAAACACTGAAGCTTTCTTT.

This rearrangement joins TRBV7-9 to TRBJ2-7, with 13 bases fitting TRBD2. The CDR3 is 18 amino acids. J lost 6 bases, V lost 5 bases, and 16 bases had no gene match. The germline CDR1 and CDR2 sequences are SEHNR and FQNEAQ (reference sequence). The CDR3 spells CASSSLDVTSGRYGEQYF. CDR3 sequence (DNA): TGTGCCAGCAGCAGCTTAGATGTGACTAGCGGGAGGTACGGCGAGCAGTACTTC.